This T cell receptor (beta chain) appears in the sequencing data of a study of identical twins. Carrying unique molecular identifiers, the cDNA also gained a universal primer site through template switching. TCRdb re-called the 5' RACE reads through MiXCR, storing one row per CDR3 protein. The sample lists approximately 240,000 distinct CDR3 sequences, 11% to 15% occurring once. Findings and limits, study-wide: Modeled out-of-frame TCR alpha sharing in monozygotic twins fell below observed levels. Cord blood's abundant beta clonotypes had fewer insertions, unlike memory repertoires.

Trimming took 6 bases from V and 3 from J, leaving 12 bases between them. This CDR3 spans 14 amino acids. As for this clonotype: Its antigen remains unknown.

The chain links TRBV12-3 or TRBV12-4 to TRBJ2-1, with D perhaps matching TRBD1 (5 bases). Sequencing was carried out using memory (CD45RO+) T cells sorted from blood. This TCR was sampled from a woman in her late teens or twenties in good health. The CDR3 region is CASSQDRNYNEQFF. The CDR3 DNA reads as TGTGCCAGCAGCCAAGACAGAAACTACAATGAGCAGTTCTTC.